These T cell receptor beta chains were read from a single sample in a study of regulatory T cells in long-lasting Graves disease. TCRdb used MiXCR to reprocess the multiplex PCR reads, holding one entry per CDR3 protein. The repertoire consists of roughly 360,000 distinct CDR3 sequences, with 12% occurring once and the leading ten covering about 19%. Another study also made use of these data, one on T cells in Graves' hyperthyroidism and ophthalmopathy.

This material consisted of peripheral blood mononuclear cells (PBMCs), taken at new diagnosis, from a patient treated with antithyroid drugs. These receptors were obtained from a woman between 18 and 29 years old with Graves disease. CDR3s include the opening cysteine and the closing phenylalanine or tryptophan. D genes are given only for firm matches.

>TRBD2|TRBV5-5|TRBJ2-2
CASSFWGGANTGELFF
>TRBD2|TRBV12-3/TRBV12-4|TRBJ2-1
CASSDIPGLENEQFF
>TRBD2|TRBV7-9|TRBJ2-4
CASSLIEAGGDIQYF
>-|TRBV11-1|TRBJ1-6
CASSSEVSPLHF
>TRBD2|TRBV18|TRBJ2-5
CASSPLLAGVGTQYF
>TRBD2|TRBV29-1|TRBJ2-1
CSVVGSGRWGNEQFF
>-|TRBV30|TRBJ2-7
CAWSVMGYEQYF
>-|TRBV6-1|TRBJ2-5
CAGGGGRQETQYF
>-|TRBV12-3/TRBV12-4|TRBJ1-2
CASSLISLGYTF
>-|TRBV6-2/TRBV6-3|TRBJ2-5
CASSTRGGRRSQETQYF
>TRBD1|TRBV20-1|TRBJ1-1
CSASVGQGAAKAFF
>-|TRBV27|TRBJ1-2
CASSLFFQGRNYGYTF
>-|TRBV28|TRBJ1-1
CASSFQGGRNTEAFF
>-|TRBV13|TRBJ1-4
CASGVSNEKLFF
>TRBD2|TRBV28|TRBJ2-7
CASSLGIAGSYEQYF
>-|TRBV25-1|TRBJ2-7
CASSDDPSSYEQYF
>-|TRBV14|TRBJ1-1
CASSQDRDGNTEAFF
>-|TRBV24-1|TRBJ2-1
CATSDPTGFSDSEQFF
>-|TRBV5-1|TRBJ2-1
CASSAVAYSSYNEQFF
>-|TRBV7-9|TRBJ2-7
CASSSPEVRAGEQYF
>TRBD2|TRBV7-2|TRBJ2-7
CASSSVAGSYEQYF
>-|TRBV7-9|TRBJ2-7
CASSSPKASYEQYF
>TRBD2|TRBV12-3/TRBV12-4|TRBJ2-1
CASSLGSSGNNEQFF
>TRBD2|TRBV3-1|TRBJ2-3
CASTTLTLAGEDTQYF
>-|TRBV7-9|TRBJ1-1
CASSTLVTEAFF
>-|TRBV29-1|TRBJ1-2
CSVDMGINYGYTF
>TRBD2|TRBV24-1|TRBJ2-1
CATSDPTAGVNNEQFF
>-|TRBV3-1|TRBJ1-2
CASSQPRGYGYTF